Below are 4 T cell receptor beta chains sequenced from a single sample in a study of blood T cell repertoires in COVID-19. TCRdb's table, derived via immunoSEQ multiplex PCR, lists solely in-frame clones and lacks some. The table lists approximately 130,000 clones, roughly three quarters of them singletons. Sequenced sample: peripheral blood. These receptor sequences come from a man of 80 years or more with acute or convalescent COVID-19.

The chain recombines TRBV10-3 with TRBJ2-5; TRBD2 matches 9 bases. Trimming cost V 8 bases and J 1 base; bases outside gene matches: 8. Germline-derived CDR1 and CDR2 are ENHRY and SYGVKD. This CDR3 region has 15 residues. For the CDR3, the DNA is TGTGCCATCTCCCTAGGCGGGGGGGTCCAAGAGACCCAGTACTTC. This translates into CAISLGGGVQETQYF.

This chain uses TRBV6-6 with TRBJ1-2, with D possibly TRBD1 on 6 matching bases. This CDR3 comprises 14 residues. Germline loops: CDR1 MNHNY, CDR2 SVGAGI (reference sequence). Trimming removed 6 bases from V and 4 bases from J, with 15 bases in between. The DNA for the CDR3 is TGTGCCAGCAGAATAACAACGACAGGCTATGGCTACACCTTC. Translation: CASRITTTGYGYTF.

The V call is TRBV6-5, the J call TRBJ1-1, with D tentatively TRBD1 (6 bases). V gave up 9 bases and J gave up 5 bases, with 13 bases separating them. The germline gives CDR1 MNHEY, CDR2 SVGAGI. The CDR3 covers 12 residues. CDR3 coding DNA: TGTGCCAGTCGAGGGGGTTATACTGAAGCTTTCTTT. Amino acid sequence: CASRGGYTEAFF.

The chain combines TRBV4-3 with TRBJ2-3, with no clear D. The germline V and J ends were trimmed by 1 base and 2 bases, with 10 bases remaining between them. The CDR3 consists of 15 residues. CDR1 LGHNA and CDR2 YSLEER come from the germline V gene. CDR3 bases: TGCGCCAGCAGCCAAGTGTCTCTCTACACAGATACGCAGTATTTT. Amino acids: CASSQVSLYTDTQYF.